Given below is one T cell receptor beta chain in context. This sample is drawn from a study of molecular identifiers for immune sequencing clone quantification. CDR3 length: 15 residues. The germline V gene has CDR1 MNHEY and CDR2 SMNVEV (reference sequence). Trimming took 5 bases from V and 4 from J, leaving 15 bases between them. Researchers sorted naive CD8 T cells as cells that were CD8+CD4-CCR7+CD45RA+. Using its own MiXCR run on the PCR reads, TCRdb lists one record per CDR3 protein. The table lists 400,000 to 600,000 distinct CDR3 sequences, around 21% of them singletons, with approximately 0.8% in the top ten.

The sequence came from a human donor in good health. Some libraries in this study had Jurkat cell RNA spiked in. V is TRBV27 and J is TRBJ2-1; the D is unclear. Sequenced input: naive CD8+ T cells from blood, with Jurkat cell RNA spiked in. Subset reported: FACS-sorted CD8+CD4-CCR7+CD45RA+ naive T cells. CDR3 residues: CASSPDRLIYNEQFF. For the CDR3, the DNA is TGTGCCAGCAGTCCGGACCGTCTGATTTACAATGAGCAGTTCTTC.